One sample yielded the 4 T cell receptor beta chains listed below, sequenced in a study of cytomegalovirus exposure and HLA in healthy donors. PCR involved 60 Vbeta and 13 Jbeta primers. Clones were read by immunoSEQ multiplex PCR, and TCRdb kept only the in-frame ones, dropping some. The table has over 200,000 clones, roughly 82% seen once. The source material was PBMCs. These receptors were collected from a woman between 40 and 55 years old in good health and CMV-seropositive.

A single count supports this clone. The chain combines TRBV25-1 with TRBJ2-1; no clear D. CDR3 length: 16 amino acids. The germline V and J ends were trimmed by 2 bases and 0 bases, with 11 bases remaining between them. The germline CDR1 and CDR2 sequences are MGHDK and SYGVNS. CDR3 residues: CASSELGESSYNEQFF. The CDR3, as DNA: TGTGCCAGCAGTGAACTCGGTGAAAGCTCCTACAATGAGCAGTTCTTC. Filled out from reference TRBV25-1 and TRBJ2-1, the complete variable domain reads EADIYQTPRYLVIGTGKKITLECSQTMGHDKMYWYQQDPGMELHLIHYSYGVNSTEKGDLSSESTVSRIRTEHFPLTLESARPSHTSQYLCASSELGESSYNEQFFGPGTRLTVL.

The CDR3 is CASSRWESSYEQYF. Written as DNA, the CDR3 is TGTGCCAGCAGCCGCTGGGAGAGCTCCTACGAGCAGTACTTC. The rearrangement uses TRBV11-1 and TRBJ2-7, with a weak D call TRBD2 (5 bases). This CDR3 contains 14 residues. Germline V CDR1 and CDR2: SGHAT, FQDESV (reference sequence). Trimming cost V 5 bases and J 0 bases, with 11 bases left between them.

This clone was seen only once. The CDR3 here is CASSSSLEETQYF. As DNA, the CDR3 is TGTGCCAGCAGCTCCAGCCTAGAAGAGACCCAGTACTTC. The chain is built from TRBV7-9 and TRBJ2-5, with no clear D. The CDR3 loop spans 13 amino acids. Trimming took 4 bases from V and 3 from J, leaving 9 bases between them. In germline, CDR1 is SEHNR, CDR2 FQNEAQ (reference sequence). The full variable domain, completed using reference TRBV7-9 and TRBJ2-5, is DTGVSQNPRHKITKRGQNVTFRCDPISEHNRLYWYRQTLGQGPEFLTYFQNEAQLEKSRLLSDRFSAERPKGSFSTLEIQRTEQGDSAMYLCASSSSLEETQYFGPGTRLLVL.

This clone was seen a few times. V is TRBV7-2 and J is TRBJ2-4; weak D call: TRBD2 (6 bases). V lost 6 bases, J lost 5 bases, and 11 bases lay in between. Germline CDR1 is SGHTA and CDR2 is FQGNSA. The CDR3 totals 13 residues. Here the CDR3 reads CASRPPGENIQYF. The DNA of the CDR3 is TGTGCCAGCAGACCGCCGGGAGAAAACATTCAGTACTTC.